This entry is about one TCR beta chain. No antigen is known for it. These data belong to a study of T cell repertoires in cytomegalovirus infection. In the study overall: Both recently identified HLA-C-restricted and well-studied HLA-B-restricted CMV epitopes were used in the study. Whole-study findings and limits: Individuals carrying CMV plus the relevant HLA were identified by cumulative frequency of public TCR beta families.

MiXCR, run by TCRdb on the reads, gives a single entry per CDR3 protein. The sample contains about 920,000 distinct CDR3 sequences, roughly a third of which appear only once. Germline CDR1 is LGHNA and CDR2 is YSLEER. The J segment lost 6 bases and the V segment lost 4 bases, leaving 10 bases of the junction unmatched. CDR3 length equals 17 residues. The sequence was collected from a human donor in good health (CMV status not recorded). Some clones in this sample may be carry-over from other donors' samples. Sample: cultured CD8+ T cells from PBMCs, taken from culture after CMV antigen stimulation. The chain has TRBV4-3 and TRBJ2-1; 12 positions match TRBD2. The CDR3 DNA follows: TGCGCCAGCAGCCTTGGACTAGCGGGGTGGGAAGGCAATGAGCAGTTCTTC. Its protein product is CASSLGLAGWEGNEQFF.